This TCR beta chain stems from a study of blood T cell repertoires in COVID-19. Study summary: T cells, B-cell-depleted T cells, or PBMCs supplied cDNA or gDNA.

Germline loops: CDR1 SEHNR, CDR2 FQNEAQ (reference sequence). CDR3 length equals 15 residues. J gave up 8 bases and V 3 bases, and 3 bases lay outside the gene matches. Recruitment covered about two dozen US areas and drew participants whose ages spanned roughly 18 to 100 years. How the authors handled the data: Quantification of nucleated cells was approximated via reference gene primer amplification. Measured with immunoSEQ multiplex PCR; TCRdb has only the in-frame clones, and not every one. V, J and clone size are taken as reported in that table, and D and trimming were inferred from the DNA itself. The sample carries about 330,000 clones, more than 70% recorded once.

Sequencing was carried out using PBMCs or T cells enriched from blood (not recorded which). The J gene is TRBJ2-1, the V gene TRBV7-9; 14 bases fit TRBD2. The sequence derives from a woman younger than 45 who had recovered from COVID-19. The CDR3: CASSFTTSGGDEQFF. DNA of the CDR3: TGTGCCAGCAGCTTTACGACTAGCGGGGGGGATGAGCAGTTCTTC.